The rows below give T cell receptor beta chains drawn from one sample of a study of beta chain features in type 1 diabetes. Produced via immunoSEQ multiplex PCR; TCRdb's table is partial and in-frame only. The sample consists of about 170,000 clones, 6.5% to 9.5% of them appearing once. The sample taken for sequencing was central memory CD4+ T cells from blood. Every receptor here comes from a woman in her thirties or forties with type 1 diabetes. CDR3s leave out the opening cysteine and the closing phenylalanine or tryptophan. A D gene is named only where the DNA matches it firmly. Size tells how often a clone was seen (once, few, many) or the class of an expanded clone, and some rows leave it out.

TRBJ2-7,TRBV6-6,.,.,ASSGTSSSYEQY
TRBJ2-2,TRBV29-1,.,.,SARGGELF
TRBJ1-3,TRBV5-4,.,few,ASSGDAGGNTIY
TRBJ1-2,TRBV28,TRBD1,.,ASSLVRGLGGYT
TRBJ2-3,TRBV5-1,TRBD1,few,ASSLRQGADTQY
TRBJ2-3,TRBV28,.,few,AGGGLTDTQY
TRBJ1-1,TRBV21-1,.,few,ASSKLRGLENTEAF
TRBJ1-1,TRBV5-1,.,.,ASSLRDTGEAF
TRBJ2-5,TRBV27,.,.,ASSFEDSQETQY
TRBJ1-2,TRBV18,.,.,ASSKREGGYT
TRBJ2-1,TRBV7-2,TRBD2,.,ASSLRDGGINEQF
TRBJ2-5,TRBV7-9,TRBD2,few,ASSFPAGKETQY
TRBJ2-6,TRBV7-3,.,few,ASSLGGPGANVLT
TRBJ1-4,TRBV29-1,.,few,GRDRNEKLF
TRBJ1-4,TRBV28,.,.,ASSPARGNEKLF
TRBJ1-1,TRBV2,.,few,ASKFEGNTEAF
TRBJ2-7,TRBV7-2,.,few,ASSSEDGIYEQY
TRBJ1-1,TRBV7-9,TRBD1,few,ASSLGQGKAF
TRBJ1-6,TRBV5-4,TRBD1,few,ASSLGTGGGSPLH
TRBJ2-6,TRBV9,TRBD1,few,ASSPRPGQISLGANVLT
TRBJ2-3,TRBV6-6,.,few,ASSYVRGTDTQY
TRBJ1-5,TRBV15,.,few,ATSKSNRVDQPQH
TRBJ2-5,TRBV28,TRBD1,.,ASSLGQGQETQY
TRBJ2-2,TRBV19,TRBD2,few,ASSFRTSGSAGELF
TRBJ2-3,TRBV5-8,.,.,ASTVGATSGSDTQY
TRBJ1-2,TRBV7-2,.,.,ASSMDSYGYT
TRBJ1-4,TRBV6-5,.,few,ASSYSAAHVEKLF
TRBJ2-2,TRBV4-3,.,few,ASSPRGGIRNTGELF
TRBJ1-2,TRBV7-9,TRBD1,few,ASSSHLESTGNYGYT
TRBJ2-4,TRBV4-2,.,.,ASSQDRGRGNIQY
TRBJ1-6,TRBV5-1,.,.,ASSSDSRNAPLH
TRBJ2-7,TRBV11-3,.,.,ASSFDSSSYEQY
TRBJ2-3,TRBV11-2,.,.,ASSPQGGPSDTQY
TRBJ2-7,TRBV4-2,.,.,ASALRDSGYEQY
TRBJ2-5,TRBV29-1,.,.,SGYNRGLQETQY
TRBJ2-5,TRBV13,.,.,ASSFGTAETQY
TRBJ1-5,TRBV7-9,.,many,ASSWGDNQPQH
TRBJ1-1,TRBV9,.,.,ASSAYGEGTEAF
TRBJ2-7,TRBV30,.,few,AWSSDYEQY